Listed here is a single T cell receptor (beta chain). Random hexamers served to reverse transcribe about 0.5 to 1 ug RNA. Amplification of TCR beta CDR3 spanned 54 Vbeta and 13 Jbeta via immunoSEQ multiplex PCR. TCRdb reprocessed the immunoSEQ multiplex PCR reads via MiXCR and lists one record per CDR3 protein. The repertoire consists of 180,000 or so distinct CDR3 sequences, with roughly 96% occurring once and the leading ten covering approximately 0.094%. TCR beta sequences were obtained from blood CD8+ and CD4+ T cells. Matched for age and sex, the controls were healthy donors. TEMRA cells underwent FACS enrichment and CD8+ and CD4+ T cells underwent negative isolation. The sample belongs to a study of CD8 T cells in Susac syndrome. Germline V gives CDR1 MGHRA, CDR2 YSYEKL. The ends were cut back, 3 bases at V and 4 bases at J, with 12 bases in the middle. CDR3 length: 14 residues.

This receptor was identified in a human donor in good health. The V gene is TRBV4-1, the J gene TRBJ1-1; the D is unclear. Sequences were obtained from CD4+ T cells from PBMCs. The CDR3 nucleotides are TGCGCCAGCAGCCACCCCTACTTGGTCACTGAAGCTTTCTTT. Its translation is CASSHPYLVTEAFF.